One and the same sample provided the 26 T cell receptor beta chains below, sequenced in a study of beta chain features in type 1 diabetes (dated by TCRdb to the late 2010s). The library was built by means of the immunoSEQ multiplex PCR assay. The entire isolated RNA was reverse transcribed using the High Capacity cDNA Reverse Transcription Kit, and thus expressed TCRB transcripts were sequenced. TCRdb's version of the immuneACCESS table is confined to in-frame rearrangements and falls short of the full clone set. An unresolved V gene accounts for under half of the shortfall where checked; the remainder is of unknown origin. The sample table holds hundreds of thousands of clones, of which roughly 12% were seen once. The ten largest make up about 0.018% of the sample. Sequencing was carried out using naive CD4+ T cells from blood. This specimen's cell subset or site label, per the study, means: true naive CD4+ T cells. The origin of the receptors is a man aged 18-30 years in good health.

This clone was found a few times. This chain links TRBV7-9 with TRBJ2-2; D is possibly TRBD1 (5 bases). The CDR3 loop spans 16 amino acids. From germline, CDR1 is SEHNR and CDR2 FQNEAQ (reference sequence). V was trimmed by 0 bases and J by 0 bases, leaving 8 bases between them. CDR3 nucleotide sequence: TGTGCCAGCAGCTTAGCCCGACAGACGAACACCGGGGAGCTGTTTTTT. Its translation is CASSLARQTNTGELFF.

The chain is built from TRBV19 and TRBJ2-1, with a tentative D call TRBD2 (7 bases). V was cut by 5 bases and J by 2 bases, with 13 bases left in between. Germline CDR1 and CDR2: LNHDA and SQIVND (reference sequence). The CDR3 is made up of 15 amino acids. The CDR3 sequence: CASSGGAGAYNEQFF. The CDR3 nucleotides read TGTGCCAGTAGTGGGGGGGCGGGGGCCTACAATGAGCAGTTCTTC. Filled out from reference TRBV19 and TRBJ2-1, the complete variable domain reads DGGITQSPKYLFRKEGQNVTLSCEQNLNHDAMYWYRQDPGQGLRLIYYSQIVNDFQKGDIAEGYSVSREKKESFPLTVTSAQKNPTAFYLCASSGGAGAYNEQFFGPGTRLTVL.

In its sample, this clone was seen a few times. The CDR3: CASSPNQSGYGYTF. As DNA, the CDR3 is TGTGCCAGCTCACCCAACCAGTCGGGCTATGGCTACACCTTC. This chain connects TRBV18 to TRBJ1-2, with D hard to call. This CDR3 comprises 14 residues. Germline CDR1 reads KGHSH; CDR2 reads LQKENI. V was clipped by 3 bases and J by 4 bases, with 12 bases between them.

The chain has TRBV13 and TRBJ2-2, with D maybe TRBD2 (5 bases). Between the trimmed V and J ends, which lost 6 bases and 6 bases, there was a span of 17 bases. Germline CDR1 PRHDT, CDR2 FYEKMQ (reference sequence). The CDR3 runs to 15 residues. The CDR3 DNA reads as TGTGCCAGCAGAAGACTGGCCGCGGGTCCCGGGGAGCTGTTTTTT. Its translation: CASRRLAAGPGELFF.

CDR3 nucleotide sequence: TGTGCCAGCAGCCCGGACGGGAGCTCCTACGAGCAGTACTTC. It is translated as CASSPDGSSYEQYF. The rearrangement uses TRBV5-6 and TRBJ2-7; TRBD2 is a possible D gene (6 bases). Trimming removed 4 bases at V and 0 bases at J, with 11 bases between. The CDR3 is made up of 14 amino acids. Germline CDR1 and CDR2: SGHDT and YYEEEE.

The chain links TRBV18 to TRBJ2-7; the D gene is possibly TRBD1 (5 bases). This CDR3 contains 15 residues. Trimming stripped 1 base from V and 1 base from J, with 11 bases between. CDR1 and CDR2 from the germline V gene are KGHSH and LQKENI. CDR3 protein: CASSPQGSESYEQYF. For the CDR3, the DNA is TGTGCCAGCTCACCACAGGGGTCTGAGTCCTACGAGCAGTACTTC. The full variable domain, completed using reference TRBV18 and TRBJ2-7, is NAGVMQNPRHLVRRRGQEARLRCSPMKGHSHVYWYRQLPEEGLKFMVYLQKENIIDESGMPKERFSAEFPKEGPSILRIQQVVRGDSAAYFCASSPQGSESYEQYFGPGTRLTVT.

The rearrangement uses TRBV9 and TRBJ2-7; no firm D call. Trimming left V 4 bases short and J 2 bases short, with 13 bases between. This CDR3 region has 14 residues. Germline CDR1 and CDR2: SGDLS and YYNGEE. The DNA for the CDR3 is TGTGCCAGCAGCACCCAAACAGTGCCCTACGAGCAGTACTTC. Amino acids: CASSTQTVPYEQYF.

This clone was counted between two and nine times. The V gene is TRBV6-1, the J gene TRBJ1-1, with unresolved D. Germline assignment: CDR1 MNHNS and CDR2 SASEGT. The V end was cut by 10 bases, the J end by 4 bases, with 22 bases between. The length of the CDR3 is 15 residues. The CDR3 DNA sequence: TGTGCCATCCGAGGAAGGGAGGCGCGGGTCACTGAAGCTTTCTTT. Translating it yields CAIRGREARVTEAFF.

This clone appeared a few times. The chain couples TRBV27 to TRBJ2-6; possible D gene TRBD1, 6 bases. V lost 2 bases to trimming and J lost 12 bases, with 14 bases between them. The CDR3 covers 14 residues. Per the germline V gene, CDR1 is MNHEY and CDR2 is SMNVEV (reference sequence). The CDR3 reads CASSLRGTSAVLTF. The CDR3 DNA reads as TGTGCCAGCAGTTTAAGGGGGACCTCAGCCGTCCTGACTTTC.

The DNA for the CDR3 is TGTGCCAGCAGCTTAGTACAGAATAGCAATCAGCCCCAGCATTTT. Its protein product is CASSLVQNSNQPQHF. The chain couples TRBV7-2 to TRBJ1-5; no firm D call. The CDR3 contains 15 residues. Trimming shortened V by 1 base and J by 0 bases, and 7 bases separated the two germline ends. Germline CDR1 is SGHTA and CDR2 is FQGNSA.

This clone was seen a few times. This CDR3 reads CASSQGLAGGYEQYF. Here the CDR3 DNA reads TGTGCCAGCAGCCAGGGACTAGCGGGAGGTTACGAGCAGTACTTC. V gene TRBV7-9 combines with J gene TRBJ2-7, with 15 bases lining up with TRBD2. This CDR3 spans 15 amino acids. CDR1 and CDR2 (germline): SEHNR, FQNEAQ (reference sequence). Trimming removed 5 bases from V and 4 bases from J; junction bases left unmatched: 3.

A few counts support this clone. V and J are TRBV7-2 and TRBJ2-7, with 7 bases identical to TRBD2. The germline CDR1 and CDR2 sequences are SGHTA and FQGNSA. The CDR3 spans 14 residues. The V and J ends lost 3 bases and 7 bases, in that order; junction bases with no gene match: 9. The chain's CDR3 is CASSFGTIGGEQYF. In DNA form, the CDR3 reads TGTGCCAGCAGCTTCGGGACTATCGGAGGGGAGCAGTACTTC.

This rearrangement joins TRBV28 to TRBJ1-2; D uncertain. V lost 5 bases to trimming and J lost 8 bases, with 15 bases between them. The germline V gene has CDR1 MDHEN and CDR2 SYDVKM. The CDR3 extends over 13 amino acids. Here the CDR3 DNA reads TGTGCCAGCAGTCTTCTTCGGGGAGTCGGCTACACCTTC. Amino acids: CASSLLRGVGYTF.

This clone has just a few counts. The CDR3: CASSFGLAGGRTYEQYF. DNA of the CDR3: TGTGCCAGCAGCTTTGGGCTAGCGGGGGGTAGGACCTACGAGCAGTACTTC. The chain recombines TRBV7-9 with TRBJ2-7; 11 bases line up with TRBD2. Unmatched junction bases numbered 9, after V lost 3 bases and J lost 2 bases. There are 17 residues in the CDR3. Per the germline V gene, CDR1 is SEHNR and CDR2 is FQNEAQ (reference sequence).

CDR3 DNA sequence: TGTGCCAGCAGCAATAAGCGGGAGCGGTACGAGCAGTACTTC. Translation gives CASSNKRERYEQYF. The rearrangement links TRBV5-4 to TRBJ2-7, with 8 bases lining up with TRBD2. Germline V gene lookup returns CDR1 SGHNT and CDR2 YYREEE (reference sequence). The CDR3 sequence is 14 residues long. Trimming took 4 bases from V and 4 from J; bases not matched to a gene: 7.

The chain carries TRBV18 and TRBJ1-1, with 10 bases lining up with TRBD1. J gave up 4 bases and V 5 bases, and 16 bases lay outside the gene matches. CDR1 is KGHSH, CDR2 LQKENI, per germline. The CDR3 is 18 amino acids. CDR3 in DNA: TGTGCCAGCTCATCCTTCAAATGGACAGGGGGGAGTAGCACTGAAGCTTTCTTT. Encoded protein: CASSSFKWTGGSSTEAFF.

The chain is built from TRBV5-4 and TRBJ1-5; D unclear. Germline loops: CDR1 SGHNT, CDR2 YYREEE (reference sequence). V was trimmed by 0 bases and J by 4 bases, leaving 11 bases between them. The CDR3 sequence is 15 residues long. The CDR3 nucleotides read TGTGCCAGCAGCTTGGACGCCAGAGGTAATCAGCCCCAGCATTTT. This sequence encodes CASSLDARGNQPQHF. Combining the CDR3 with reference TRBV5-4 and TRBJ1-5 gives the whole variable domain ETGVTQSPTHLIKTRGQQVTLRCSSQSGHNTVSWYQQALGQGPQFIFQYYREEENGRGNFPPRFSGLQFPNYSSELNVNALELDDSALYLCASSLDARGNQPQHFGDGTRLSIL.

This clone was detected a few times. The V gene is TRBV5-4, the J gene TRBJ2-1; 10 bases line up with TRBD2. Germline V gives CDR1 SGHNT, CDR2 YYREEE (reference sequence). V was pared by 5 bases and J by 5 bases, with 7 bases of the junction left unmatched. The CDR3 extends over 15 amino acids. The CDR3 here is CASRTLAGVNNEQFF. CDR3 nucleotides: TGTGCCAGCAGGACTCTAGCGGGGGTGAACAATGAGCAGTTCTTC.

This clone has just a few counts. The V gene is TRBV7-2, the J gene TRBJ2-7; the D gene is possibly TRBD2 (6 bases). Between the trimmed V and J ends, which lost 5 bases and 2 bases, there was a span of 16 bases. The CDR3 contains 15 residues. CDR1 is SGHTA and CDR2 is FQGNSA in the germline V gene. The CDR3: CASSDLRDSTYEQYF. The CDR3 nucleotides are TGTGCCAGCAGCGATCTACGGGACTCTACCTACGAGCAGTACTTC.

The sample holds a few counts of this clone. This rearrangement joins TRBV4-3 to TRBJ2-7; D ambiguous. CDR1 and CDR2 (germline): LGHNA, YSLEER. This CDR3 is 14 amino acids long. The V end was cut by 4 bases, the J end by 3 bases, with 13 bases between. CDR3 sequence: CASSRGIGDYEQYF. The CDR3 DNA follows: TGCGCCAGCAGCCGAGGTATAGGCGACTACGAGCAGTACTTC.

This CDR3 reads CASSRSGTSTDTQYF. DNA for the CDR3: TGTGCCAGCAGCCGAAGCGGGACCTCCACAGATACGCAGTATTTT. V gene TRBV11-1 combines with J gene TRBJ2-3; 7 bases map to TRBD2. Germline CDR1 and CDR2: SGHAT and FQDESV (reference sequence). V shed 5 bases and J 2 bases; nucleotides not matched to a gene: 7. This CDR3 region has 15 residues.

This clone appeared many times. This chain connects TRBV10-3 to TRBJ2-3, with D possibly matching TRBD2 (5 bases). V gave up 3 bases and J gave up 6 bases, with 13 bases separating them. This CDR3 has 14 residues. Germline V gene sequence: CDR1 ENHRY, CDR2 SYGVKD. CDR3 protein: CAISDSRRGDTQYF. For the CDR3, the DNA is TGTGCCATCAGTGATTCGCGCAGAGGGGATACGCAGTATTTT.

V usage is TRBV30 and J usage is TRBJ2-5; TRBD1 might be the D (5 bases). The CDR3 loop spans 13 amino acids. The germline gives CDR1 GTSNPN, CDR2 SVGIG (reference sequence). Trimming pared 2 bases from V and 2 bases from J, leaving 9 bases between. CDR3 in DNA: TGTGCCTGGAGTAAGGGGTTTCAAGAGACCCAGTACTTC. Translating gives CAWSKGFQETQYF.

The chain couples TRBV18 to TRBJ2-1; 9 nucleotides line up with TRBD1. The V gene's germline CDR1 is KGHSH and CDR2 LQKENI. The CDR3 has 16 residues. V shed 3 bases, J shed 4 bases, and the junction held 7 bases outside the gene matches. CDR3 nucleotides: TGTGCCAGCTCACCCTTCACAGGGGGCGCTTACAATGAGCAGTTCTTC. Amino acids: CASSPFTGGAYNEQFF.

In its sample, this clone was seen a few times. This chain uses TRBV30 with TRBJ1-2, with TRBD1 identical over 9 bases. Germline-derived CDR1 and CDR2 are GTSNPN and SVGIG (reference sequence). This CDR3 has 13 amino acids. The V segment lost 0 bases and the J segment 8 bases; nucleotides outside the gene matches: 4. The CDR3: CAWSVQGAEGYTF. Here the CDR3 DNA reads TGTGCCTGGAGTGTACAGGGGGCAGAAGGCTACACCTTC.

This clone came up a few times. This chain connects TRBV28 to TRBJ2-5; the D is unclear. The CDR3 is made up of 14 amino acids. With 7 bases removed from V and 5 bases from J, the gap between germline ends came to 17 bases. CDR1 is MDHEN and CDR2 is SYDVKM in the germline V gene. The CDR3 sequence is CASTVSRVRETQYF. The CDR3 bases are TGTGCCAGCACCGTCTCCCGGGTTCGGGAGACCCAGTACTTC. Full variable domain (missing parts from reference TRBV28 and TRBJ2-5): DVKVTQSSRYLVKRTGEKVFLECVQDMDHENMFWYRQDPGLGLRLIYFSYDVKMKEKGDIPEGYSVSREKKERFSLILESASTNQTSMYLCASTVSRVRETQYFGPGTRLLVL.